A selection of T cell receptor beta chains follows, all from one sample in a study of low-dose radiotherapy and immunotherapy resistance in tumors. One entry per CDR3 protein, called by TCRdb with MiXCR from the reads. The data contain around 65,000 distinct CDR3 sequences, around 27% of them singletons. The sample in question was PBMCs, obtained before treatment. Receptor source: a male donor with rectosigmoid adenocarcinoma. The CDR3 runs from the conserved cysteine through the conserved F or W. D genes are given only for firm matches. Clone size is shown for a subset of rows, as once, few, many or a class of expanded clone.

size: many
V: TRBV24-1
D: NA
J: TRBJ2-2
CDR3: CATSDFIGMNTGELFF
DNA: TGTGCCACCAGTGATTTCATTGGTATGAACACCGGGGAGCTGTTTTTT

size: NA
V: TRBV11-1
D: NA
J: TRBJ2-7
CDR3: CASSFGLQEEQYF
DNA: TGTGCCAGCAGCTTTGGGTTACAAGAGGAGCAGTACTTC

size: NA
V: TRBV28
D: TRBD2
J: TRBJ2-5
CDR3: CASSSRLAGVGETQYF
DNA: TGTGCCAGCAGTTCCCGACTAGCGGGAGTGGGGGAGACCCAGTACTTC

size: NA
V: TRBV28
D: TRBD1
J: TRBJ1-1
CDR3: CASTRQGRKAEAFF
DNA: TGTGCCAGCACCAGACAGGGGCGAAAAGCTGAAGCTTTCTTT

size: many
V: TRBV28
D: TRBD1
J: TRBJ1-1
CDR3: CASRLRDRLMNTEAFF
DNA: TGTGCCAGCAGACTCCGGGACAGGCTTATGAACACTGAAGCTTTCTTT

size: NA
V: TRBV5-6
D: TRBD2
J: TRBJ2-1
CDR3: CASSQETSGSGNEQFF
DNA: TGTGCCAGCAGCCAAGAGACTAGCGGGAGTGGGAATGAGCAGTTCTTC

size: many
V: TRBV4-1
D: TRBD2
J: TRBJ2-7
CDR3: CASSHDLAGGPHEQYF
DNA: TGCGCCAGCAGCCATGATCTAGCGGGAGGGCCTCACGAGCAGTACTTC

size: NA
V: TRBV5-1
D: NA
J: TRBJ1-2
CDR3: CASSSGTPPRGYTF
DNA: TGCGCCAGCAGCTCGGGGACACCGCCCCGTGGCTACACCTTC

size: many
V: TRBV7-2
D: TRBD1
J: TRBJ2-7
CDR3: CASSLGTGSGLYEQYF
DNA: TGTGCCAGCAGCTTAGGGACAGGGTCCGGCTTGTACGAGCAGTACTTC

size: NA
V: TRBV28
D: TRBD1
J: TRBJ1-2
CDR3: CASRVRDRPYGYTF
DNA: TGTGCCAGCAGAGTCCGGGACAGACCCTATGGCTACACCTTC

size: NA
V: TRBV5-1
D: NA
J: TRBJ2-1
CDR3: CASSLSLDLADGQFF
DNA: TGCGCCAGCAGCTTGAGCCTCGACTTAGCCGATGGGCAGTTCTTC

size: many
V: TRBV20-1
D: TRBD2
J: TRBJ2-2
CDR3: CSARVVERETGELFF
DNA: TGCAGTGCTAGGGTGGTTGAGCGGGAGACCGGGGAGCTGTTTTTT

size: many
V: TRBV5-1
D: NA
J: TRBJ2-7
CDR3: CASSLTGTSREQYF
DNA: TGCGCCAGCAGCTTGACAGGGACCTCGCGGGAGCAGTACTTC

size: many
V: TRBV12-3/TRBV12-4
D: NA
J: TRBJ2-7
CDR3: CASSRQGYEQYF
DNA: TGTGCCAGCAGTCGGCAGGGGTACGAGCAGTACTTC

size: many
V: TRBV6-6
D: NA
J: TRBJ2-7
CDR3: CASKLGDSTGPGGEQYF
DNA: TGTGCCAGCAAATTAGGGGACTCTACAGGGCCCGGCGGCGAGCAGTACTTC

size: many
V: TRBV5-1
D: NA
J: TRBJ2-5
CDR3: CASSRQAGQETQYF
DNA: TGCGCCAGCAGCCGGCAGGCGGGACAAGAGACCCAGTACTTC

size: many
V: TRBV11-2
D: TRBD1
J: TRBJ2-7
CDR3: CASSLITQGPYEQYF
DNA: TGTGCCAGCAGCTTAATAACACAGGGGCCCTACGAGCAGTACTTC